Listed here is a single T cell receptor beta chain. The data belong to a study of blood T cell repertoires in COVID-19. Study summary: The cDNA or gDNA used as material had been derived from T cells, B-cell-depleted T cells, or PBMCs.

Authors' analysis steps: Amplifying reference gene primers gave estimates of nucleated cell counts. Measured with immunoSEQ multiplex PCR; TCRdb has only the in-frame clones, and not every one. V, J and clone size derive from that table, while D and trimming were established from the DNA sequence. The sample shows over 150,000 clones, about 86% of them seen only once. The germline V gene has CDR1 ENHRY and CDR2 SYGVKD. The CDR3 covers 13 residues. V lost 8 bases and J lost 5; bases outside the gene matches: 8. Living in 24 US areas, the participants were between 18 and 89 years of age. Cohort 3 recovered donors had two negative PCRs, clearance, or symptom resolution.

This clonotype was obtained from a man aged 45-65 years who had recovered from COVID-19. This chain links TRBV10-3 with TRBJ2-5; 7 bases are shared with TRBD2. What was sequenced was PBMCs or T cells enriched from blood (not recorded which). CDR3 amino acids: CAIGGPGGETQYF. The CDR3 DNA follows: TGTGCCATCGGCGGCCCCGGGGGGGAGACCCAGTACTTC.